A single TCR beta chain is shown here with its context. The table came from immunoSEQ multiplex PCR; TCRdb's copy has only in-frame clones and leaves some out. The table lists about 480,000 clones, approximately 88% of them singletons, with approximately 1.8% in the top ten. CDR1 and CDR2 from the germline V gene are LGHDT and YNNKEL (reference sequence). This CDR3 comprises 13 residues. V was cut by 1 base and J by 4 bases, with 5 bases left in between. This study enrolled people aged 18 to 89 from about two dozen US geographic areas. Cohort placement rested on clinical history that participants reported themselves. Cohort 3 donors were reported recovered after two negative PCRs, clearance, or symptom resolution. The data were taken from a study of blood T cell repertoires in COVID-19. Study summary: Sample material is recorded as cDNA or gDNA derived from T cells, B-cell-depleted T cells, or PBMCs.

The chain has TRBV3-1 (or the pseudogene TRBV3-2) and TRBJ1-5; no firm D call. The source is a woman aged 40-49 years who had recovered from COVID-19. The sequenced sample was PBMCs or T cells enriched from blood (not recorded which). The CDR3 loop is CASSQVGNQPQHF. DNA for the CDR3: TGTGCCAGCAGCCAAGTCGGTAATCAGCCCCAGCATTTT.